The rows below give T cell receptor beta chains drawn from one sample of a study of beta chain features in type 1 diabetes. Sequenced by immunoSEQ multiplex PCR; TCRdb stores in-frame clones only, minus some. This table has roughly 730,000 clones, 13% appearing once. The material sequenced was naive CD4+ T cells from blood. The receptors derive from a man younger than 30 with type 1 diabetes. CDR3s leave out the opening cysteine and the closing phenylalanine or tryptophan. The D gene is left open where the match is weak.

J: TRBJ2-1; V: TRBV14; D: NA; CDR3: ASSQLLKGVNEQF
J: TRBJ2-7; V: TRBV5-1; D: TRBD1; CDR3: ASSLATYSDREGEQY
J: TRBJ1-1; V: TRBV2; D: TRBD1; CDR3: ASTTGGMNTEAF
J: TRBJ1-5; V: TRBV19; D: NA; CDR3: ASSISQDGQPQH
J: TRBJ1-2; V: TRBV28; D: NA; CDR3: ASSGTLGRPYDGYT
J: TRBJ2-5; V: TRBV29-1; D: NA; CDR3: SVEKVGGLGETQY
J: TRBJ2-1; V: TRBV5-4; D: NA; CDR3: ASSLGGGAAYNEQF
J: TRBJ1-1; V: TRBV11-2; D: NA; CDR3: ASSHITVRDTEAF
J: TRBJ2-1; V: TRBV15; D: NA; CDR3: ATSRDRDSYNEQF
J: TRBJ2-3; V: TRBV5-1; D: NA; CDR3: ASSAGQNPTDTQY
J: TRBJ1-2; V: TRBV2; D: NA; CDR3: ASSVSQGLSGYT
J: TRBJ2-3; V: TRBV2; D: TRBD2; CDR3: ASSEWLAAQADTQY
J: TRBJ2-1; V: TRBV5-1; D: NA; CDR3: ASSTESYNEQF
J: TRBJ2-3; V: TRBV6-5; D: TRBD1; CDR3: ASSPPGQPRY
J: TRBJ2-3; V: TRBV2; D: NA; CDR3: ASGDWLKDTQY
J: TRBJ1-5; V: TRBV5-1; D: TRBD1; CDR3: ASSVGQGKAQH
J: TRBJ1-3; V: TRBV7-9; D: TRBD1; CDR3: ASSAWDRVNTIY
J: TRBJ2-6; V: TRBV7-8; D: NA; CDR3: ASRLSGANVLT
J: TRBJ1-4; V: TRBV10-3; D: TRBD1; CDR3: AISSRGQGYEKLF
J: TRBJ1-2; V: TRBV6-1; D: NA; CDR3: ASRLQSPYGYT
J: TRBJ2-5; V: TRBV27; D: TRBD2; CDR3: ASSDPSGGAYTQY
J: TRBJ1-1; V: TRBV29-1; D: NA; CDR3: STRIGVTEAF
J: TRBJ2-5; V: TRBV5-6; D: NA; CDR3: ASSSPAETQY
J: TRBJ2-7; V: TRBV9; D: NA; CDR3: ASEGLQFWYEQY
J: TRBJ1-2; V: TRBV30; D: NA; CDR3: ASGRDNYGYT
J: TRBJ1-4; V: TRBV7-7; D: NA; CDR3: ASSRREGEKLF
J: TRBJ2-1; V: TRBV30; D: NA; CDR3: AWSGSVRVGEGNEQF
J: TRBJ2-7; V: TRBV29-1; D: NA; CDR3: SVGRESEQY
J: TRBJ2-1; V: TRBV4-1; D: NA; CDR3: ASSRYGAGPDNEQF
J: TRBJ2-1; V: TRBV19; D: NA; CDR3: ASSIQGNPPNEQF
J: TRBJ2-7; V: TRBV15; D: NA; CDR3: ATSRAGEGEQY
J: TRBJ2-5; V: TRBV18; D: NA; CDR3: ASSPPAGVETQY
J: TRBJ1-1; V: TRBV28; D: NA; CDR3: ASSPPGAMNTEAF
J: TRBJ1-2; V: TRBV19; D: TRBD1; CDR3: ATRQGIDYGYT
J: TRBJ1-2; V: TRBV5-1; D: NA; CDR3: ASSLAGGGYGYT
J: TRBJ2-1; V: TRBV5-1; D: TRBD2; CDR3: ASSMDGTSGGGEQF
J: TRBJ1-2; V: TRBV27; D: NA; CDR3: ASSLSWRGANT
J: TRBJ1-5; V: TRBV29-1; D: NA; CDR3: SVGDDNQPQH
J: TRBJ2-3; V: TRBV5-4; D: TRBD1; CDR3: ASSSPGQGADTQY
J: TRBJ1-2; V: TRBV11-2; D: TRBD1; CDR3: ASRQPGQGGGYT
J: TRBJ2-3; V: TRBV2; D: TRBD1; CDR3: ASSPGRQGGTDTQY
J: TRBJ2-5; V: TRBV7-9; D: NA; CDR3: ASSPMGLQETQY
J: TRBJ2-7; V: TRBV27; D: NA; CDR3: ASSPRFSSYEQY
J: TRBJ1-1; V: TRBV15; D: NA; CDR3: ATRGGTTEAF
J: TRBJ1-1; V: TRBV7-7; D: NA; CDR3: ASSPVSISTEAF
J: TRBJ2-7; V: TRBV18; D: NA; CDR3: ASSPRGVGEEQY
J: TRBJ1-5; V: TRBV7-8; D: NA; CDR3: ASSFSTAQPQH
J: TRBJ2-5; V: TRBV6-6; D: NA; CDR3: ASSPPTGRETQY
J: TRBJ1-1; V: TRBV14; D: NA; CDR3: ASSQDPFGTLRSEAF
J: TRBJ2-4; V: TRBV29-1; D: TRBD1; CDR3: SDETGRLAKNIQY
J: TRBJ1-1; V: TRBV4-1; D: NA; CDR3: ASSLLADTEAF
J: TRBJ2-5; V: TRBV27; D: TRBD2; CDR3: ASSLKGLAGGYQETQY
J: TRBJ2-7; V: TRBV13; D: TRBD1; CDR3: ASSRRDRGPEQY